The 13 T cell receptor beta chains in this list originate from one sample, sequenced in a study of blood T cell repertoires in COVID-19. Profiling relied on immunoSEQ multiplex PCR, and the TCRdb table lists in-frame clones only, not all of them. The data show 9,000 or so clones, around 80% seen once. The sequencing input was peripheral blood. Every receptor here comes from a man in his 70s with active COVID-19.

The gene calls are TRBV11-3 and TRBJ2-2; D unclear. CDR1 and CDR2 from the germline V gene are SGHNT and YENEEA. The CDR3 is 13 amino acids. V lost 5 bases and J lost 3, with 7 bases in between. This CDR3 is CASSGRDTGELFF. The CDR3 region has the DNA TGTGCCAGCAGCGGCCGGGACACCGGGGAGCTGTTTTTT.

CDR3 region: CASSSRGRAMDEQFF. DNA for the CDR3: TGTGCCAGCAGCTCCCGCGGGAGGGCGATGGATGAGCAGTTCTTC. The chain couples TRBV13 to TRBJ2-1; 9 bases match TRBD2. Losses at the gene ends were 4 bases for V and 8 bases for J; bases not matched to a gene: 9. This CDR3 comprises 15 residues. CDR1 is PRHDT, CDR2 FYEKMQ, per germline (reference sequence).

The chain uses TRBV2 and TRBJ1-1, with D perhaps matching TRBD1 (6 bases). Trimming took 4 bases from V and 8 from J, leaving 14 bases between them. The CDR3 has 13 residues. CDR1 is SNHLY and CDR2 is FYNNEI in the germline V gene. The CDR3 bases are TGTGCCAGCAGTGGGACAGTCCATTCAGAAGCTTTCTTT. Its protein is CASSGTVHSEAFF. Together with reference TRBV2 and TRBJ1-1, the CDR3 gives the full variable domain: EPEVTQTPSHQVTQMGQEVILRCVPISNHLYFYWYRQILGQKVEFLVSFYNNEISEKSEIFDDQFSVERPDGSNFTLKIRSTKLEDSAMYFCASSGTVHSEAFFGQGTRLTVV.

CDR3 in amino acids: CASSLRQGSYNEQFF. CDR3 DNA sequence: TGTGCCAGCAGCTTACGACAGGGGTCCTACAATGAGCAGTTCTTC. The V call is TRBV7-9, the J call TRBJ2-1; 8 bases line up with TRBD1. Germline V gives CDR1 SEHNR, CDR2 FQNEAQ (reference sequence). Trimming took 2 bases from V and 1 from J; bases not matched to a gene: 1. The length of the CDR3 is 15 residues.

V is TRBV2 and J is TRBJ2-3; 9 bases align to TRBD1. The CDR3 sequence is 14 residues long. From germline, CDR1 is SNHLY and CDR2 FYNNEI. J gave up 8 bases and V 4 bases, and 7 bases lay outside the gene matches. The CDR3 spells CASSAEDRGSTQYF. CDR3 nucleotide sequence: TGTGCCAGCAGTGCAGAGGACAGGGGTTCTACGCAGTATTTT.

The J gene is TRBJ2-5, the V gene TRBV24-1, with 7 nucleotides matching TRBD1. V lost 4 bases and J lost 4; bases outside the gene matches: 5. Germline V gives CDR1 KGHDR, CDR2 SFDVKD. This CDR3 region has 14 residues. The CDR3: CATSEKQGTETQYF. For the CDR3, the DNA is TGTGCCACCAGTGAAAAACAGGGGACAGAGACCCAGTACTTC.

The chain recombines TRBV7-2 with TRBJ1-2; D perhaps matches TRBD1 (5 bases). The CDR3 is made up of 16 amino acids. Trimming left V 2 bases short and J 3 bases short, with 16 bases between. Germline values: CDR1 SGHTA, CDR2 FQGNSA. The DNA for the CDR3 is TGTGCCAGCAGCTTAAAACTGGACACTCTCCACTATGGCTACACCTTC. This codes for CASSLKLDTLHYGYTF.

The chain couples TRBV6-6 to TRBJ2-5; 9 bases agree with TRBD1. Germline lookup yields CDR1 MNHNY and CDR2 SVGAGI (reference sequence). This CDR3 has 14 residues. The trim removed 1 base at V and 7 bases at J, leaving 4 bases unmatched. The CDR3 bases are TGTGCCAGCAGTTACTGGGACAGGGCAGGGACCCAGTACTTC. It encodes CASSYWDRAGTQYF.

The rearrangement uses TRBV9 and TRBJ2-1; 9 bases fit TRBD2. The germline CDR1 and CDR2 sequences are SGDLS and YYNGEE. J lost 5 bases, V lost 2 bases, and 8 bases had no gene match. CDR3 length: 16 amino acids. In nucleotides, the CDR3 is TGTGCCAGCAGCGTTCATGGACTAGCGACAGACAATGAGCAGTTCTTC. It specifies CASSVHGLATDNEQFF.

The rearrangement joins TRBV7-2 to TRBJ1-4; TRBD1 matches at 7 bases. Germline CDR1 is SGHTA and CDR2 is FQGNSA. There are 13 residues in the CDR3. The V and J ends lost 10 bases and 5 bases, in that order; junction bases with no gene match: 7. The CDR3 coding sequence is TGTGCCACTTCGGACAGGATCAATGAAAAACTGTTTTTT. It specifies CATSDRINEKLFF.

The rearrangement uses TRBV9 and TRBJ2-5; 9 positions agree with TRBD1. V lost 3 bases to trimming and J lost 9 bases; unmatched junction nucleotides: 9. The germline V gene encodes CDR1 SGDLS and CDR2 YYNGEE. CDR3 length: 14 residues. CDR3 nucleotide sequence: TGTGCCAGCAGCGCCGGGACAGGGACCGCGGCCCAGTACTTC. Its protein product is CASSAGTGTAAQYF.

The V and J genes are TRBV10-3 and TRBJ2-7, with D possibly being TRBD2 (6 bases). The V end was cut by 0 bases, the J end by 6 bases, with 12 bases between. Germline V gives CDR1 ENHRY, CDR2 SYGVKD. The CDR3 length is 14 residues. CDR3 coding DNA: TGTGCCATCAGTGAGTCGAGGGAGGATGGCGAGCAGTACTTC. Its translation: CAISESREDGEQYF.

The chain joins TRBV7-3 to TRBJ2-3; TRBD1 aligns across 7 bases. Trimming cost V 6 bases and J 2 bases; bases outside gene matches: 8. Germline loops: CDR1 SGHTA, CDR2 FQGTGA. The CDR3 is made up of 15 amino acids. CDR3 in amino acids: CASSQTGLNTDTQYF. The CDR3 DNA follows: TGTGCCAGCAGTCAGACAGGGCTAAACACAGATACGCAGTATTTT.